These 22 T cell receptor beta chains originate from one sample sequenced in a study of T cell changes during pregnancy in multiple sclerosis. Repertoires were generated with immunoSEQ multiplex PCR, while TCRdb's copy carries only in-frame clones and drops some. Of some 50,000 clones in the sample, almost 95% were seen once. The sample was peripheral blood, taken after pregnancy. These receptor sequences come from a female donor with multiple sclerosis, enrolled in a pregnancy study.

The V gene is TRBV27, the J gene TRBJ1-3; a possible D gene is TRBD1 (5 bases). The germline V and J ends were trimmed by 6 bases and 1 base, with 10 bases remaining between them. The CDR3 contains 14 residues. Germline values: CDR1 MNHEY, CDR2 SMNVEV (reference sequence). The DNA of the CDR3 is TGTGCCAGCAGCCTCGGGGGATCTGGAAACACCATATATTTT. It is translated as CASSLGGSGNTIYF.

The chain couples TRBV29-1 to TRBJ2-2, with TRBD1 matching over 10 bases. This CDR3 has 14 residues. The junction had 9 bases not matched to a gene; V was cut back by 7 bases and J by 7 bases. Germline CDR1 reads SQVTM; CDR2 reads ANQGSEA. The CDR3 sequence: CSGGRQGANGELFF. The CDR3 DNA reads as TGCAGCGGGGGGAGACAGGGGGCGAACGGGGAGCTGTTTTTT.

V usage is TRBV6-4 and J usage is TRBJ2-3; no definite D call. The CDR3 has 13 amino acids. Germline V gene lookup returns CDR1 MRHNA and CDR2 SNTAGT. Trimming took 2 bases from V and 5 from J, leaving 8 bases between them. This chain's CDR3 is CASSDEARDTQYF. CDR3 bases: TGTGCCAGCAGTGACGAGGCTAGAGATACGCAGTATTTT.

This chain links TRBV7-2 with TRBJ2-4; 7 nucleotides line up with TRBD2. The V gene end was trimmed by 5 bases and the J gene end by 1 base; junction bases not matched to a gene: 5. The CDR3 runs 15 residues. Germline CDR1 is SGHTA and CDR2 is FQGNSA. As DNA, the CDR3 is TGTGCCAGCAGCGCTTGGACTAGGGCCAAAAACATTCAGTACTTC. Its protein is CASSAWTRAKNIQYF.

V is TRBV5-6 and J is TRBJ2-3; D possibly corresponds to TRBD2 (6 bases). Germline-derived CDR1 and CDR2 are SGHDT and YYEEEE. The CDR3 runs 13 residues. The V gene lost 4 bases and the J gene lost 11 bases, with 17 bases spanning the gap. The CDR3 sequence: CASSTPSAWGQYF. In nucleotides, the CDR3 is TGTGCCAGCAGCACCCCTAGCGCCTGGGGGCAGTATTTT.

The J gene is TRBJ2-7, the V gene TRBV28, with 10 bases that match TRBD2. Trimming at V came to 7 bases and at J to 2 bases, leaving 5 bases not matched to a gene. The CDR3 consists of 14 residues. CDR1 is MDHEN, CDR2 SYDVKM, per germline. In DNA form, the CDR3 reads TGTGCCAGCAACCTTAGCGGGGGGCCCTACGAGCAGTACTTC. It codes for CASNLSGGPYEQYF.

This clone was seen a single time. The CDR3 region has the DNA TGCGCCAGCAGCTTCGAGGGAACGAACTATGGCTACACCTTC. It codes for CASSFEGTNYGYTF. This chain uses TRBV5-1 with TRBJ1-2, with unresolved D. This CDR3 contains 14 residues. Trimming left V 2 bases short and J 2 bases short, with 10 bases between. The V gene's germline CDR1 is SGHRS and CDR2 YFSETQ.

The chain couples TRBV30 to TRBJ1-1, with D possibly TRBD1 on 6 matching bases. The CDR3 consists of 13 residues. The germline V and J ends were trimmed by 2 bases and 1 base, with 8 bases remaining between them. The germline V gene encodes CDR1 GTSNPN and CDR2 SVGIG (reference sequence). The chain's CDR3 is CAWSRGANTEAFF. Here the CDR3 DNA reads TGTGCCTGGAGTCGGGGGGCGAACACTGAAGCTTTCTTT.

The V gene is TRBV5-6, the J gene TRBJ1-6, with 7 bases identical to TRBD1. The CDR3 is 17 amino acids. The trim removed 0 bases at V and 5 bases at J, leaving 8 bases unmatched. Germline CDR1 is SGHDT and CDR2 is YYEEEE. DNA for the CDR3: TGTGCCAGCAGCTTGGAAATCGACAGGGACCATAATTCACCCCTCCACTTT. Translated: CASSLEIDRDHNSPLHF.

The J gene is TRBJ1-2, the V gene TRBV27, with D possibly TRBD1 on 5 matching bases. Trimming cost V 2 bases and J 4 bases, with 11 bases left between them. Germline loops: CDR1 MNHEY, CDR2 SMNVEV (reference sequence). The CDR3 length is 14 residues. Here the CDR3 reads CASSLGGYSYGYTF. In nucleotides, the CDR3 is TGTGCCAGCAGTTTAGGGGGGTACAGCTATGGCTACACCTTC.

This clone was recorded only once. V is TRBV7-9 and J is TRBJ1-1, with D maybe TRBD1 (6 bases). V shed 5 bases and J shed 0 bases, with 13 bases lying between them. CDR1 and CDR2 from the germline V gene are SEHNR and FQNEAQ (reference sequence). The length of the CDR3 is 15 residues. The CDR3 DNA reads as TGTGCCAGCAGCGTACAGGGTGGCATGAACACTGAAGCTTTCTTT. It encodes CASSVQGGMNTEAFF.

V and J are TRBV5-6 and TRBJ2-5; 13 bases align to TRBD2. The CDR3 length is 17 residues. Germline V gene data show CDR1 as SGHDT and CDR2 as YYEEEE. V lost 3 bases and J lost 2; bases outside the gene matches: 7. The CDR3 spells CASSWRTSGGYQETQYF. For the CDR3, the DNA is TGTGCCAGCAGCTGGCGGACTAGCGGGGGTTATCAAGAGACCCAGTACTTC.

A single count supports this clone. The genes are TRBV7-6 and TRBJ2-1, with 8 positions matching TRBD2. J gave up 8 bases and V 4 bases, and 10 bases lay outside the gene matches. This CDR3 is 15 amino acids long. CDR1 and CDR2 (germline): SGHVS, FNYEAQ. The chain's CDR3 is CASSSGGAGLDEQFF. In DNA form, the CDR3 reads TGTGCCAGCAGCTCCGGGGGGGCGGGTTTGGATGAGCAGTTCTTC. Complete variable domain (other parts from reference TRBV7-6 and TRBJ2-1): GAGVSQSPRYKVTKRGQDVALRCDPISGHVSLYWYRQALGQGPEFLTYFNYEAQQDKSGLPNDRFSAERPEGSISTLTIQRTEQRDSAMYRCASSSGGAGLDEQFFGPGTRLTVL.

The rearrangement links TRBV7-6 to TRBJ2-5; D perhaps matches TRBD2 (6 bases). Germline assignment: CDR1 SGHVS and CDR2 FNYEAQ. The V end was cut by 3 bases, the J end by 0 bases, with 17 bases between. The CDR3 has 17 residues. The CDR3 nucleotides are TGTGCCAGCAGCTTCAATTTCTTCGGGGGTAACCAAGAGACCCAGTACTTC. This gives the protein CASSFNFFGGNQETQYF.

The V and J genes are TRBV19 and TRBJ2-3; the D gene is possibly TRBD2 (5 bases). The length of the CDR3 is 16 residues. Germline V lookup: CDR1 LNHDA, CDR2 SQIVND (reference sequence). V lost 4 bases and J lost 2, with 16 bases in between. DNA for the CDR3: TGTGCCAGTAGTAGGTGGCGGGCTCTTTTCACAGATACGCAGTATTTT. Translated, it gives CASSRWRALFTDTQYF.

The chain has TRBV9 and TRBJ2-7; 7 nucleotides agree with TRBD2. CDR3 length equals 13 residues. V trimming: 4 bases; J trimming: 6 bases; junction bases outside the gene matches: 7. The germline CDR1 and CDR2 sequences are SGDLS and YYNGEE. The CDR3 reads CASSSGGGGEQYF. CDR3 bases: TGTGCCAGCAGCTCAGGCGGGGGTGGCGAGCAGTACTTC.

The CDR3 here is CASSLEPRNQGDYGYTF. For the CDR3, the DNA is TGTGCCAGCAGCTTAGAACCCCGAAACCAAGGGGACTATGGCTACACCTTC. This chain uses TRBV5-4 with TRBJ1-2, with a possible D match to TRBD1 (5 bases). The ends were cut back, 2 bases at V and 3 bases at J, with 20 bases in the middle. This CDR3 region has 17 residues. Germline V gene lookup returns CDR1 SGHNT and CDR2 YYREEE (reference sequence).

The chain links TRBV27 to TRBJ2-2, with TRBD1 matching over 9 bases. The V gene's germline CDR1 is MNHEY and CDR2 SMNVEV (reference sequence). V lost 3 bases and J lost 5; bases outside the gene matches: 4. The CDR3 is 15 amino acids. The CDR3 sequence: CASSLGDRGTGELFF. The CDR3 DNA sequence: TGTGCCAGCAGTTTGGGAGACAGGGGGACCGGGGAGCTGTTTTTT.

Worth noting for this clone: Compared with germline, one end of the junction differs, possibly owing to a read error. CDR3 sequence (DNA): TGTGCCAGCAGCTTGGGGGGGGTTGAGTCTTTC. Protein: CASSLGGVESF. The chain is built from TRBV5-6 and TRBJ2-6, with D perhaps TRBD2 (6 bases). Germline CDR1 reads SGHDT; CDR2 reads YYEEEE. The CDR3 has 11 residues.

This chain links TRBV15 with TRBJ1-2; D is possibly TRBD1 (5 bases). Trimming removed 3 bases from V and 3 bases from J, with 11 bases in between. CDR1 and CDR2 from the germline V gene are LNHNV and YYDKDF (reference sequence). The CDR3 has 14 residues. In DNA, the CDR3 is TGTGCCACCAGCAGTGCAGGGAGGTACTATGGCTACACCTTC. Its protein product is CATSSAGRYYGYTF. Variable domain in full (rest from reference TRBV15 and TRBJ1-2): DAMVIQNPRYQVTQFGKPVTLSCSQTLNHNVMYWYQQKSSQAPKLLFHYYDKDFNNEADTPDNFQSRRPNTSFCFLDIRSPGLGDTAMYLCATSSAGRYYGYTFGSGTRLTVV.

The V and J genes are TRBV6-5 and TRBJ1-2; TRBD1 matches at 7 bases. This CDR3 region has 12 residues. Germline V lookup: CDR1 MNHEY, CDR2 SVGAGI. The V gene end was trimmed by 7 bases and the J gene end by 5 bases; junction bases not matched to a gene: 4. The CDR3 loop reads CASTRDRYGYTF. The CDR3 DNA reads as TGTGCCAGCACTCGGGACAGATATGGCTACACCTTC.

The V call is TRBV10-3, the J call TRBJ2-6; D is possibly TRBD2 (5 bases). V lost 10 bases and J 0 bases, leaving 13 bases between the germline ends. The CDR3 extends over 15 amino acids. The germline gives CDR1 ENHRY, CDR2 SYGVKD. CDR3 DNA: TGTGCCAGCTTGGACGGAGGCTCTGGGGCCAACGTCCTGACTTTC. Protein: CASLDGGSGANVLTF.